These 26 T cell receptor beta chains share one sample of origin, sequenced in a study of blood T cell repertoires in COVID-19. This table comes from immunoSEQ multiplex PCR, and its TCRdb copy is limited to in-frame clones, with some not included. The data contain fewer than 250,000 clones, just under 85% of them singletons. The sequenced material came from peripheral blood. These TCRs come from a woman aged 80 or over with acute or convalescent COVID-19.

The chain links TRBV6-5 to TRBJ1-5, with 11 bases aligning to TRBD1. This CDR3 contains 16 residues. J lost 6 bases, V lost 2 bases, and 6 bases had no gene match. Looked up from germline, CDR1 is MNHEY and CDR2 is SVGAGI. The CDR3 bases are TGTGCCAGCAGTTACACGGACAGGGGGCGAGGTCAGCCCCAGCATTTT. It specifies CASSYTDRGRGQPQHF.

The rearrangement uses TRBV19 and TRBJ1-5; 12 bases align to TRBD1. Germline CDR1 LNHDA, CDR2 SQIVND (reference sequence). Trimming removed 5 bases from V and 2 bases from J; junction bases left unmatched: 13. CDR3 length: 19 amino acids. The CDR3 bases are TGTGCCAGTAGTTATCCTCGGGACAGGGGGCAGGTAGGCAATCAGCCCCAGCATTTT. It specifies CASSYPRDRGQVGNQPQHF.

This chain joins TRBV5-1 and TRBJ2-2, with D perhaps TRBD2 (6 bases). The germline gives CDR1 SGHRS, CDR2 YFSETQ. This CDR3 is built from 16 residues. V dropped 3 bases and J dropped 6 bases, with 18 bases sitting between them. The CDR3 region is CASSSRRGKDPGELFF. CDR3 sequence (DNA): TGCGCCAGCAGCTCGCGTCGGGGGAAGGACCCCGGGGAGCTGTTTTTT.

V gene TRBV11-2 combines with J gene TRBJ1-2; D is possibly TRBD1 (5 bases). The CDR3 sequence is 15 residues long. Trimming stripped 4 bases from V and 5 bases from J, with 17 bases between. Germline V gene lookup returns CDR1 SGHAT and CDR2 FQNNGV. The CDR3, as DNA: TGTGCCAGCAGCTCCGCGGGGCAGGTCCGATATGGCTACACCTTC. Its translation: CASSSAGQVRYGYTF. Using reference TRBV11-2 and TRBJ1-2 for the parts outside the CDR3, the full variable domain is EAGVAQSPRYKIIEKRQSVAFWCNPISGHATLYWYQQILGQGPKLLIQFQNNGVVDDSQLPKDRFSAERLKGVDSTLKIQPAKLEDSAVYLCASSSAGQVRYGYTFGSGTRLTVV.

The chain is built from TRBV4-3 and TRBJ1-2; TRBD1 might be the D (6 bases). Trimming removed 4 bases at V and 1 base at J, with 10 bases between. From germline, CDR1 is LGHNA and CDR2 YSLEER. The CDR3 spans 14 residues. The CDR3 DNA follows: TGCGCCAGCAGCCTTAGGACAGATAACTATGGCTACACCTTC. It translates to CASSLRTDNYGYTF.

The V and J genes are TRBV6-2 or TRBV6-3 and TRBJ2-1, with TRBD2 matching 15 bases. The germline V gene encodes CDR1 MNHEY and CDR2 SVGEGT. CDR3 size: 16 residues. Germline trimming cut 5 bases from V and 2 bases from J; bases unmatched to any gene: 1. CDR3 bases: TGTGCCAGCAGTGGACTAGCGGGGGGGCCCTACAATGAGCAGTTCTTC. Protein: CASSGLAGGPYNEQFF.

The rearrangement uses TRBV19 and TRBJ1-1, with 9 bases identical to TRBD1. The CDR3 loop spans 15 amino acids. Per germline, CDR1 LNHDA and CDR2 SQIVND (reference sequence). V trimming: 8 bases; J trimming: 1 base; junction bases outside the gene matches: 8. This CDR3 is CASRKGQGTNTEAFF. DNA of the CDR3: TGTGCCAGTCGGAAAGGACAGGGGACGAACACTGAAGCTTTCTTT. Supplemented by reference TRBV19 and TRBJ1-1, the full variable domain reads DGGITQSPKYLFRKEGQNVTLSCEQNLNHDAMYWYRQDPGQGLRLIYYSQIVNDFQKGDIAEGYSVSREKKESFPLTVTSAQKNPTAFYLCASRKGQGTNTEAFFGQGTRLTVV.

The CDR3, as DNA: TGTGCCAGCATGGCAGGCGCTAGCACAGATACGCAGTATTTT. It yields the protein CASMAGASTDTQYF. This chain uses TRBV2 with TRBJ2-3; no clear D gene. Germline CDR1 SNHLY, CDR2 FYNNEI. The CDR3 runs to 14 residues. Trimming shortened V by 7 bases and J by 0 bases, and 11 bases separated the two germline ends. Full variable domain (missing parts from reference TRBV2 and TRBJ2-3): EPEVTQTPSHQVTQMGQEVILRCVPISNHLYFYWYRQILGQKVEFLVSFYNNEISEKSEIFDDQFSVERPDGSNFTLKIRSTKLEDSAMYFCASMAGASTDTQYFGPGTRLTVL.

As concerns this clone: This same CDR3 is encoded by further DNA sequences in the sample. V is TRBV6-2 or TRBV6-3 and J is TRBJ2-5; D remains ambiguous. The germline V gene encodes CDR1 MNHEY and CDR2 SVGEGT. The CDR3 has 12 amino acids. The ends were cut back, 2 bases at V and 3 bases at J, with 4 bases in the middle. The CDR3 coding sequence is TGTGCCAGCAGTTACACGGAAGAGACCCAGTACTTC. It encodes CASSYTEETQYF.

This chain joins TRBV5-1 and TRBJ2-5; the match to TRBD2 covers 7 bases. Germline V gives CDR1 SGHRS, CDR2 YFSETQ. V trimming: 4 bases; J trimming: 4 bases; junction bases outside the gene matches: 10. The CDR3 is 15 amino acids. The chain's CDR3 is CASSPVGGRGETQYF. The CDR3 nucleotides are TGCGCCAGCAGCCCCGTCGGCGGGAGAGGAGAGACCCAGTACTTC.

The chain joins TRBV12-5 to TRBJ1-2, with 7 bases that match TRBD1. This CDR3 has 15 amino acids. Trimming cost V 1 base and J 8 bases; bases outside gene matches: 10. Germline V lookup: CDR1 LGHNT, CDR2 FRNRAP. As DNA, the CDR3 is TGTGCTAGTGGTTTGGACGACAGGGCGGCTTCGGGCTACACCTTC. It specifies CASGLDDRAASGYTF.

Only one count was recorded for this clone. The rearrangement joins TRBV28 to TRBJ2-2; 9 bases align to TRBD2. CDR1 MDHEN and CDR2 SYDVKM come from the germline V gene. This CDR3 has 16 amino acids. The V gene end was trimmed by 5 bases and the J gene end by 4 bases; junction bases not matched to a gene: 8. CDR3: CASSTTGLATTGELFF. The CDR3 DNA follows: TGTGCCAGCAGTACAACGGGACTAGCTACCACCGGGGAGCTGTTTTTT.

The V gene is TRBV18, the J gene TRBJ2-5, with a possible D match to TRBD1 (6 bases). This CDR3 has 15 amino acids. The V and J ends lost 1 base and 5 bases respectively, with 14 bases between them. Germline values: CDR1 KGHSH, CDR2 LQKENI. The CDR3, as DNA: TGTGCCAGCTCACCACGGGCGACAGGAACGGAGACCCAGTACTTC. Translated: CASSPRATGTETQYF.

The chain is built from TRBV28 and TRBJ1-2; TRBD1 matches at 8 bases. Germline CDR1 is MDHEN and CDR2 is SYDVKM. J lost 2 bases, V lost 4 bases, and 3 bases had no gene match. CDR3 length: 14 amino acids. The chain's CDR3 is CASSSGQANYGYTF. CDR3 nucleotide sequence: TGTGCCAGCAGTTCGGGACAGGCAAACTATGGCTACACCTTC.

This chain uses TRBV19 with TRBJ1-1, with D hard to call. Trimming stripped 7 bases from V and 1 base from J, with 10 bases between. Germline V CDR1 and CDR2: LNHDA, SQIVND (reference sequence). The CDR3 loop spans 13 amino acids. The CDR3 region has the DNA TGTGCCAGTAACCCGACATGGAACACTGAAGCTTTCTTT. Translated, it gives CASNPTWNTEAFF.

The chain uses TRBV19 and TRBJ2-5, with D possibly TRBD2 on 5 matching bases. CDR1 is LNHDA and CDR2 is SQIVND in the germline V gene (reference sequence). Trimming took off 3 bases at V and 2 bases at J, with 13 bases between the two ends. There are 15 residues in the CDR3. The CDR3 loop reads CASSIYASQQETQYF. The DNA of the CDR3 is TGTGCCAGTAGTATTTATGCTAGCCAGCAAGAGACCCAGTACTTC.

The rearrangement joins TRBV6-5 to TRBJ2-5; TRBD1 matches at 7 bases. CDR3 length: 14 residues. V lost 8 bases to trimming and J lost 0 bases; unmatched junction nucleotides: 6. Germline CDR1 reads MNHEY; CDR2 reads SVGAGI. CDR3 sequence (DNA): TGTGCCAGCGTCCGGGACAGCTACCAAGAGACCCAGTACTTC. Amino acids: CASVRDSYQETQYF.

This chain joins TRBV7-8 and TRBJ1-5; 9 bases are a match to TRBD1. V shed 4 bases and J 4 bases; nucleotides not matched to a gene: 5. Per the germline V gene, CDR1 is SGHVS and CDR2 is FQNEAQ. This CDR3 has 15 residues. The CDR3 spells CASSSGTGRNQPQHF. For the CDR3, the DNA is TGTGCCAGCAGCTCAGGGACAGGGAGGAATCAGCCCCAGCATTTT.

This chain joins TRBV4-1 and TRBJ2-7; 10 positions match TRBD1. This CDR3 has 15 amino acids. Germline V gene lookup returns CDR1 MGHRA and CDR2 YSYEKL. The V segment lost 1 base and the J segment 5 bases; nucleotides outside the gene matches: 5. Written as DNA, the CDR3 is TGCGCCAGCAGCCAAGTTACCGGACAGGGGGACGAGCAGTACTTC. Encoded protein: CASSQVTGQGDEQYF.

The rearrangement joins TRBV28 to TRBJ1-3; D might be TRBD1 (5 bases). The germline V gene has CDR1 MDHEN and CDR2 SYDVKM. This CDR3 is 16 amino acids long. Trimming shortened V by 3 bases and J by 0 bases, and 12 bases separated the two germline ends. The CDR3 loop reads CASSLVQVISGNTIYF. As DNA, the CDR3 is TGTGCCAGCAGTTTGGTACAGGTAATCTCTGGAAACACCATATATTTT. Complete variable domain (other parts from reference TRBV28 and TRBJ1-3): DVKVTQSSRYLVKRTGEKVFLECVQDMDHENMFWYRQDPGLGLRLIYFSYDVKMKEKGDIPEGYSVSREKKERFSLILESASTNQTSMYLCASSLVQVISGNTIYFGEGSWLTVV.

J is TRBJ2-6 and V is TRBV5-1, with a possible D match to TRBD1 (5 bases). CDR1 and CDR2 from the germline V gene are SGHRS and YFSETQ. The CDR3 consists of 16 residues. V lost 4 bases, J lost 2 bases, and 13 bases lay in between. The CDR3 sequence is CASSEPQGTGANVLTF. The CDR3, as DNA: TGCGCCAGCAGCGAACCTCAGGGTACTGGGGCCAACGTCCTGACTTTC.

J is TRBJ2-1 and V is TRBV11-3, with 7 positions matching TRBD2. V gave up 1 base and J gave up 4 bases; unmatched junction bases: 16. The germline CDR1 and CDR2 sequences are SGHNT and YENEEA. The CDR3 totals 19 residues. The CDR3 region is CASSLGGTGAGEYYNEQFF. The CDR3 DNA sequence: TGTGCCAGCAGCTTAGGAGGGACCGGGGCGGGAGAATATTACAATGAGCAGTTCTTC. Supplemented by reference TRBV11-3 and TRBJ2-1, the full variable domain reads EAGVVQSPRYKIIEKKQPVAFWCNPISGHNTLYWYLQNLGQGPELLIRYENEEAVDDSQLPKDRFSAERLKGVDSTLKIQPAELGDSAVYLCASSLGGTGAGEYYNEQFFGPGTRLTVL.

Only one count was recorded for this clone. The V gene is TRBV11-2, the J gene TRBJ2-1, with a tentative D call TRBD1 (6 bases). The V end was cut by 5 bases, the J end by 4 bases, with 15 bases between. CDR1 and CDR2 (germline): SGHAT, FQNNGV. The CDR3 covers 15 residues. CDR3 sequence: CASSRVGADYNEQFF. The CDR3 region has the DNA TGTGCCAGCAGCCGAGTGGGGGCCGATTACAATGAGCAGTTCTTC.

This rearrangement joins TRBV5-1 to TRBJ1-3; D is undetermined. This CDR3 region has 16 residues. Trimming left V 4 bases short and J 0 bases short, with 14 bases between. Germline assignment: CDR1 SGHRS and CDR2 YFSETQ. The CDR3 coding sequence is TGCGCCAGCAGCATGGGTCGCAGTGGCTCTGGAAACACCATATATTTT. This translates into CASSMGRSGSGNTIYF. The complete variable domain, with remaining parts taken from reference TRBV5-1 and TRBJ1-3, reads KAGVTQTPRYLIKTRGQQVTLSCSPISGHRSVSWYQQTPGQGLQFLFEYFSETQRNKGNFPGRFSGRQFSNSRSEMNVSTLELGDSALYLCASSMGRSGSGNTIYFGEGSWLTVV.

J is TRBJ2-1 and V is TRBV4-1, with 10 positions matching TRBD2. CDR3 size: 16 residues. Losses at the gene ends were 2 bases for V and 2 bases for J; bases not matched to a gene: 3. Germline V gene data show CDR1 as MGHRA and CDR2 as YSYEKL. CDR3 nucleotides: TGCGCCAGCAGCCAAACTAGCGGGACCACCTACAATGAGCAGTTCTTC. The encoded protein is CASSQTSGTTYNEQFF.

The V gene is TRBV18, the J gene TRBJ2-3, with TRBD2 as a possible D gene (5 bases). This CDR3 has 16 residues. Germline CDR1 and CDR2: KGHSH and LQKENI. Between the trimmed V and J ends, which lost 4 bases and 5 bases, there was a span of 19 bases. The CDR3 DNA reads as TGTGCCAGCTCACACGCCGGGAACCCCAGGCAAGATACGCAGTATTTT. Residues: CASSHAGNPRQDTQYF.